The 30 T cell receptor beta chains reported below all come from one sample, sequenced in a study of CD8+CD57+ T cells in acquired aplastic anemia. According to the study, genomic DNA was the template for TCR beta VDJ and CDR3 profiling. TCRdb re-called the reads through MiXCR, storing one row per CDR3 protein. The sample contains some 150,000 distinct CDR3 sequences, around two fifths of which appear only once. Material for sequencing was sorted CD4+, CD8+, or CD8+CD57+ T cells (not recorded which) from PBMCs. These receptor sequences come from a human donor in good health, serving as a control.

There are many counts of this clonotype. The chain is built from TRBV20-1 and TRBJ2-1; 8 bases match TRBD2. The V gene's germline CDR1 is DFQATT and CDR2 SNEGSKA (reference sequence). V was clipped by 3 bases and J by 9 bases; unmatched bases: 10. The length of the CDR3 is 14 residues. The CDR3 protein is CSASIGLASAEQFF. The CDR3 DNA reads TGCAGTGCTAGCATAGGACTAGCTTCGGCTGAGCAGTTCTTC.

The chain couples TRBV11-2 to TRBJ2-7, with 7 bases identical to TRBD2. The V segment lost 1 base and the J segment 3 bases; nucleotides outside the gene matches: 3. Germline V gives CDR1 SGHAT, CDR2 FQNNGV. CDR3 length equals 14 residues. CDR3 protein: CASSLASGRYEQYF. For the CDR3, the DNA is TGTGCCAGCAGCTTAGCTAGCGGTCGCTACGAGCAGTACTTC.

CDR3 in DNA: TGTGCCAGCGTAGCGGGAAGTTCCAACGAGCAGTACTTC. This encodes CASVAGSSNEQYF. The chain uses TRBV25-1 and TRBJ2-7; 8 bases match TRBD2. The CDR3 spans 13 residues. The germline V gene encodes CDR1 MGHDK and CDR2 SYGVNS. V was pared by 8 bases and J by 5 bases, with 8 bases of the junction left unmatched.

This clonotype appeared many times. The rearrangement links TRBV5-5 to TRBJ2-1; TRBD1 matches at 7 bases. Germline assignment: CDR1 SGHKS and CDR2 YYEKEE (reference sequence). Unmatched junction bases numbered 9, after V lost 4 bases and J lost 5 bases. This CDR3 is 15 amino acids long. The CDR3, as DNA: TGTGCCAGCAGCAAGACGGGACAGAGGGACAATGAGCAGTTCTTC. This sequence encodes CASSKTGQRDNEQFF.

This chain connects TRBV19 to TRBJ2-7; D might be TRBD2 (6 bases). Per the germline V gene, CDR1 is LNHDA and CDR2 is SQIVND (reference sequence). This CDR3 spans 15 amino acids. V was shortened by 5 bases and J by 2 bases, with 16 bases between the two germline ends. CDR3 sequence (DNA): TGTGCCAGTAGTGCCACAGCGGGCGCCGCCTACGAGCAGTACTTC. It is translated as CASSATAGAAYEQYF.

This clonotype was found a few times. This chain uses TRBV3-1 with TRBJ2-1; 16 nucleotides line up with TRBD2. V was pared by 9 bases and J by 2 bases, with 10 bases of the junction left unmatched. Germline V lookup: CDR1 LGHDT, CDR2 YNNKEL (reference sequence). The CDR3 runs to 18 residues. The CDR3 DNA sequence: TGTGCCAGGATAATGGGACTAGCGGGGGGGCCACCCTACAATGAGCAGTTCTTC. This sequence encodes CARIMGLAGGPPYNEQFF.

The chain joins TRBV11-3 to TRBJ2-7, with D perhaps TRBD1 (5 bases). The last part of the DNA fits TRBJ2-1 better; the J call may be wrong. Germline V gives CDR1 SGHNT, CDR2 YENEEA. The CDR3 extends over 15 amino acids. The DNA for the CDR3 is TGTGCCAGCAGCTTAGTAAGGGGTTCCTACAATGAGCAGTTCTTC. This gives the protein CASSLVRGSYNEQFF.

This clonotype turned up a few times. This chain uses TRBV15 with TRBJ2-7, with 8 bases that match TRBD2. In germline, CDR1 is LNHNV, CDR2 YYDKDF (reference sequence). V lost 5 bases to trimming and J lost 7 bases; unmatched junction nucleotides: 10. The CDR3 has 14 residues. The CDR3: CATSLGRGAREQYF. In DNA form, the CDR3 reads TGTGCCACCAGCCTTGGGCGGGGGGCGAGGGAGCAGTACTTC. The full variable domain, its missing parts supplied by reference TRBV15 and TRBJ2-7, is DAMVIQNPRYQVTQFGKPVTLSCSQTLNHNVMYWYQQKSSQAPKLLFHYYDKDFNNEADTPDNFQSRRPNTSFCFLDIRSPGLGDTAMYLCATSLGRGAREQYFGPGTRLTVT.

The rearrangement links TRBV9 to TRBJ1-1; the D gene is possibly TRBD1 (5 bases). Germline assignment: CDR1 SGDLS and CDR2 YYNGEE. This CDR3 spans 13 amino acids. Trimming cost V 5 bases and J 5 bases, with 13 bases left between them. CDR3 sequence: CASSETGGTEAFF. CDR3 DNA: TGTGCCAGCAGTGAGACGGGGGGGACTGAAGCTTTCTTT.

The chain carries TRBV9 and TRBJ1-1; perhaps TRBD1 as D (5 bases). Per germline, CDR1 SGDLS and CDR2 YYNGEE. V was clipped by 3 bases and J by 8 bases, with 14 bases between them. This CDR3 has 13 residues. The CDR3 loop is CASSGRGESEAFF. CDR3 DNA: TGTGCCAGCAGCGGAAGAGGGGAGAGCGAAGCTTTCTTT.

On this clonotype: This may be a read error: a much more frequent sequence differs by one nucleotide. This chain's CDR3 is CASSYSYRVTEALF. The CDR3 bases are TGTGCCAGCAGTTACTCCTACAGGGTGACTGAAGCTCTCTTT. The chain couples TRBV6-5 to TRBJ1-1; tentatively, D is TRBD1 (6 bases). CDR1 and CDR2 (germline): MNHEY, SVGAGI. This CDR3 has 14 residues.

This clonotype was counted ten times or more. The V call is TRBV12-3 or TRBV12-4, the J call TRBJ1-1; D is unclear. V lost 7 bases to trimming and J lost 1 base, with 10 bases between them. The CDR3 length is 13 residues. The chain's CDR3 is CASKYGRNTEAFF. As DNA, the CDR3 is TGTGCCAGCAAATACGGGAGGAACACTGAAGCTTTCTTT.

V is TRBV19 and J is TRBJ1-2; possibly TRBD1 for D (6 bases). The CDR3 has 15 amino acids. Germline V gives CDR1 LNHDA, CDR2 SQIVND (reference sequence). The V end was cut by 3 bases, the J end by 5 bases, with 16 bases between. CDR3 in amino acids: CASSMEGGSAYGYTF. CDR3 DNA: TGTGCCAGTAGTATGGAGGGGGGATCTGCTTATGGCTACACCTTC.

Notes on this clonotype: A much larger clone sits a single nucleotide away, making a read error possible. The rearrangement uses TRBV7-8 and TRBJ2-5; 8 bases map to TRBD2. CDR3 length: 15 residues. Germline V CDR1 and CDR2: SGHVS, FQNEAQ. The CDR3: CAGSFTSGTQETQYF. CDR3 coding DNA: TGTGCCGGCAGCTTTACTAGCGGTACCCAAGAGACCCAGTACTTC. The entire variable domain, with the rest obtained from reference TRBV7-8 and TRBJ2-5, is as follows: GAGVSQSPRYKVAKRGQDVALRCDPISGHVSLFWYQQALGQGPEFLTYFQNEAQLDKSGLPSDRFFAERPEGSVSTLKIQRTQQEDSAVYLCAGSFTSGTQETQYFGPGTRLLVL.

The chain uses TRBV19 and TRBJ1-6; 7 nucleotides align to TRBD1. Germline V gene lookup returns CDR1 LNHDA and CDR2 SQIVND (reference sequence). Germline trimming cut 4 bases from V and 15 bases from J; bases unmatched to any gene: 6. The CDR3 consists of 12 residues. DNA for the CDR3: TGTGCCAGTAGTACTCAGGGGGGACGCCTCCACTTT. This gives the protein CASSTQGGRLHF.

This clonotype was seen a handful of times. V and J are TRBV29-1 and TRBJ1-2; D is unclear. CDR3 length: 16 residues. V was cut by 0 bases and J by 4 bases, with 18 bases left in between. CDR1 is SQVTM, CDR2 ANQGSEA, per germline. The CDR3 nucleotides are TGCAGCGTTGAAGATCCGGGGAATAGCCGTTTCTATGGCTACACCTTC. It translates to CSVEDPGNSRFYGYTF.

The chain recombines TRBV15 with TRBJ1-2; the D is unclear. CDR1 is LNHNV, CDR2 YYDKDF, per germline (reference sequence). CDR3 size: 13 residues. V shed 0 bases and J shed 14 bases, with 16 bases lying between them. In DNA, the CDR3 is TGTGCCACCAGCAGAGACCGAGCGGAAGGTAGTACCTTC. As protein: CATSRDRAEGSTF. Drawing the rest from reference TRBV15 and TRBJ1-2, the complete variable domain is DAMVIQNPRYQVTQFGKPVTLSCSQTLNHNVMYWYQQKSSQAPKLLFHYYDKDFNNEADTPDNFQSRRPNTSFCFLDIRSPGLGDTAMYLCATSRDRAEGSTFGSGTRLTVV.

A few counts support this clonotype. The V gene is TRBV5-1, the J gene TRBJ1-4; D gene ambiguous. CDR3 size: 15 residues. The ends were cut back, 4 bases at V and 4 bases at J, with 14 bases in the middle. From germline, CDR1 is SGHRS and CDR2 YFSETQ. In DNA, the CDR3 is TGCGCCAGCAGCCTCAGCGCACCCGTTAATGAAAAACTGTTTTTT. Protein product: CASSLSAPVNEKLFF.

The chain links TRBV29-1 to TRBJ1-2, with no clear D. The ends were cut back, 6 bases at V and 5 bases at J, with 19 bases in the middle. Germline CDR1 SQVTM, CDR2 ANQGSEA. The CDR3 is 14 residues long. CDR3 in DNA: TGCAGCGTCGAACCGCTGGACGAGATTTATGGCTACACCTTC. It codes for CSVEPLDEIYGYTF.

This rearrangement joins TRBV19 to TRBJ2-7; 9 bases are a match to TRBD1. The ends lost 5 bases at V and 2 bases at J; junction bases unmatched: 4. Germline V gene sequence: CDR1 LNHDA, CDR2 SQIVND (reference sequence). The CDR3 consists of 14 residues. The CDR3 is CASSPGQGPYEQYF. The CDR3, as DNA: TGTGCCAGTAGTCCAGGACAGGGGCCCTACGAGCAGTACTTC.

This clonotype was counted many times. This rearrangement joins TRBV2 to TRBJ1-5; a possible D gene is TRBD1 (5 bases). The V gene's germline CDR1 is SNHLY and CDR2 FYNNEI. V was shortened by 6 bases and J by 9 bases, with 21 bases between the two germline ends. The CDR3 covers 15 residues. In DNA, the CDR3 is TGTGCCAGCAGGCAGGGATTGGGCACTACACGGCCCCAGCATTTT. This gives the protein CASRQGLGTTRPQHF. Supplemented by reference TRBV2 and TRBJ1-5, the full variable domain reads EPEVTQTPSHQVTQMGQEVILRCVPISNHLYFYWYRQILGQKVEFLVSFYNNEISEKSEIFDDQFSVERPDGSNFTLKIRSTKLEDSAMYFCASRQGLGTTRPQHFGDGTRLSIL.

This clonotype was detected many times. CDR3 sequence: CSPRGRAGYGYTF. CDR3 nucleotide sequence: TGCAGTCCCCGGGGTAGGGCAGGCTATGGCTACACCTTC. J is TRBJ1-2 and V is TRBV20-1; no reliable D call. In germline, CDR1 is DFQATT, CDR2 SNEGSKA (reference sequence). The CDR3 extends over 13 amino acids. The V end was cut by 8 bases, the J end by 4 bases, with 17 bases between.

This clonotype was counted at least ten times. V and J are TRBV12-3 or TRBV12-4 and TRBJ1-1; 10 bases fit TRBD1. The CDR3 runs 13 residues. V shed 8 bases and J 6 bases; nucleotides not matched to a gene: 6. In DNA, the CDR3 is TGTGCCAGCGGGGACAGGGGAGTGGCTGAAGCTTTCTTT. Translated, it gives CASGDRGVAEAFF.

The V call is TRBV2, the J call TRBJ1-2; possible D gene TRBD1, 6 bases. This CDR3 region has 13 residues. V dropped 6 bases and J dropped 5 bases, with 13 bases sitting between them. Germline loops: CDR1 SNHLY, CDR2 FYNNEI. The CDR3 here is CASRQNTGYGYTF. The CDR3 DNA follows: TGTGCCAGCAGGCAAAACACAGGGTATGGCTACACCTTC. Supplemented by reference TRBV2 and TRBJ1-2, the full variable domain reads EPEVTQTPSHQVTQMGQEVILRCVPISNHLYFYWYRQILGQKVEFLVSFYNNEISEKSEIFDDQFSVERPDGSNFTLKIRSTKLEDSAMYFCASRQNTGYGYTFGSGTRLTVV.

This clonotype occurred many times. The chain is built from TRBV2 and TRBJ2-1; 14 bases agree with TRBD2. Per the germline V gene, CDR1 is SNHLY and CDR2 is FYNNEI. The V gene end was trimmed by 6 bases and the J gene end by 3 bases; junction bases not matched to a gene: 1. The CDR3 has 15 residues. Here the CDR3 DNA reads TGTGCCAGCAGCGGGACTAGCGGGGGCTACAATGAGCAGTTCTTC. Translation gives CASSGTSGGYNEQFF.

The chain is built from TRBV10-3 and TRBJ2-3; 15 nucleotides match TRBD2. CDR1 and CDR2 (germline): ENHRY, SYGVKD. The CDR3 has 17 residues. J gave up 3 bases and V 5 bases, and 6 bases lay outside the gene matches. The CDR3 here is CAISPGLAGGLTDTQYF. The CDR3, as DNA: TGTGCCATCAGTCCGGGACTAGCGGGAGGTCTGACAGATACGCAGTATTTT.

V gene TRBV20-1 combines with J gene TRBJ1-1, with 8 bases aligning to TRBD1. The V gene's germline CDR1 is DFQATT and CDR2 SNEGSKA (reference sequence). V trimming: 4 bases; J trimming: 2 bases; junction bases outside the gene matches: 9. The CDR3 totals 15 residues. CDR3 protein: CSATFGQGTNTEAFF. CDR3 nucleotides: TGCAGTGCTACTTTTGGACAGGGCACAAACACTGAAGCTTTCTTT.

This clonotype occurred a few times. A much larger clone sits a single nucleotide away, making a read error possible. This chain connects TRBV6-4 to TRBJ1-6, with D uncertain. V shed 7 bases and J shed 7 bases, with 14 bases lying between them. Germline lookup yields CDR1 MRHNA and CDR2 SNTAGT. This CDR3 is built from 14 residues. The DNA of the CDR3 is TGTGCCAGCAATGAATTCGGAGGAAATTCACCCCTCCACTTT. This translates into CASNEFGGNSPLHF.

Comments on this clonotype: Given a much more abundant clone one base away, this may be a read error. The CDR3 ends on some other residue instead of the conserved phenylalanine or tryptophan, so this is likely a read error. The V and J genes are TRBV27 and TRBJ1-2; D remains unclear. V shed 3 bases and J shed 2 bases, with 13 bases lying between them. The length of the CDR3 is 15 residues. Germline-derived CDR1 and CDR2 are MNHEY and SMNVEV (reference sequence). The CDR3 region is CASSFLGRGNYGYTL. The CDR3 DNA reads TGTGCCAGCAGTTTCCTCGGACGCGGCAACTATGGCTACACCCTC.

CDR3 sequence reads: CASVLSTDTQYF. The CDR3 bases are TGTGCCAGCGTCCTGAGCACAGATACGCAGTATTTT. The rearrangement links TRBV7-2 to TRBJ2-3; D gene ambiguous. This CDR3 is built from 12 residues. In germline, CDR1 is SGHTA, CDR2 FQGNSA. Trimming stripped 8 bases from V and 0 bases from J, with 6 bases between.